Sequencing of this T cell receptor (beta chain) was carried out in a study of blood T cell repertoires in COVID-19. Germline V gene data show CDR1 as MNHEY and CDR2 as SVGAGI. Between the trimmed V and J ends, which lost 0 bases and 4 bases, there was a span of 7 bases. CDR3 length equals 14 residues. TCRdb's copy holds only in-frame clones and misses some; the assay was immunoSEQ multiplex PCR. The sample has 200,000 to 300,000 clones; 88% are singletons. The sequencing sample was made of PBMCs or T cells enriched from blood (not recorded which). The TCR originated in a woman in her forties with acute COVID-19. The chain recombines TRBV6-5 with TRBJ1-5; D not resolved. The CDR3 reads CASSYSAGNQPQHF. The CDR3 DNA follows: TGTGCCAGCAGTTACTCGGCGGGGAATCAGCCCCAGCATTTT.